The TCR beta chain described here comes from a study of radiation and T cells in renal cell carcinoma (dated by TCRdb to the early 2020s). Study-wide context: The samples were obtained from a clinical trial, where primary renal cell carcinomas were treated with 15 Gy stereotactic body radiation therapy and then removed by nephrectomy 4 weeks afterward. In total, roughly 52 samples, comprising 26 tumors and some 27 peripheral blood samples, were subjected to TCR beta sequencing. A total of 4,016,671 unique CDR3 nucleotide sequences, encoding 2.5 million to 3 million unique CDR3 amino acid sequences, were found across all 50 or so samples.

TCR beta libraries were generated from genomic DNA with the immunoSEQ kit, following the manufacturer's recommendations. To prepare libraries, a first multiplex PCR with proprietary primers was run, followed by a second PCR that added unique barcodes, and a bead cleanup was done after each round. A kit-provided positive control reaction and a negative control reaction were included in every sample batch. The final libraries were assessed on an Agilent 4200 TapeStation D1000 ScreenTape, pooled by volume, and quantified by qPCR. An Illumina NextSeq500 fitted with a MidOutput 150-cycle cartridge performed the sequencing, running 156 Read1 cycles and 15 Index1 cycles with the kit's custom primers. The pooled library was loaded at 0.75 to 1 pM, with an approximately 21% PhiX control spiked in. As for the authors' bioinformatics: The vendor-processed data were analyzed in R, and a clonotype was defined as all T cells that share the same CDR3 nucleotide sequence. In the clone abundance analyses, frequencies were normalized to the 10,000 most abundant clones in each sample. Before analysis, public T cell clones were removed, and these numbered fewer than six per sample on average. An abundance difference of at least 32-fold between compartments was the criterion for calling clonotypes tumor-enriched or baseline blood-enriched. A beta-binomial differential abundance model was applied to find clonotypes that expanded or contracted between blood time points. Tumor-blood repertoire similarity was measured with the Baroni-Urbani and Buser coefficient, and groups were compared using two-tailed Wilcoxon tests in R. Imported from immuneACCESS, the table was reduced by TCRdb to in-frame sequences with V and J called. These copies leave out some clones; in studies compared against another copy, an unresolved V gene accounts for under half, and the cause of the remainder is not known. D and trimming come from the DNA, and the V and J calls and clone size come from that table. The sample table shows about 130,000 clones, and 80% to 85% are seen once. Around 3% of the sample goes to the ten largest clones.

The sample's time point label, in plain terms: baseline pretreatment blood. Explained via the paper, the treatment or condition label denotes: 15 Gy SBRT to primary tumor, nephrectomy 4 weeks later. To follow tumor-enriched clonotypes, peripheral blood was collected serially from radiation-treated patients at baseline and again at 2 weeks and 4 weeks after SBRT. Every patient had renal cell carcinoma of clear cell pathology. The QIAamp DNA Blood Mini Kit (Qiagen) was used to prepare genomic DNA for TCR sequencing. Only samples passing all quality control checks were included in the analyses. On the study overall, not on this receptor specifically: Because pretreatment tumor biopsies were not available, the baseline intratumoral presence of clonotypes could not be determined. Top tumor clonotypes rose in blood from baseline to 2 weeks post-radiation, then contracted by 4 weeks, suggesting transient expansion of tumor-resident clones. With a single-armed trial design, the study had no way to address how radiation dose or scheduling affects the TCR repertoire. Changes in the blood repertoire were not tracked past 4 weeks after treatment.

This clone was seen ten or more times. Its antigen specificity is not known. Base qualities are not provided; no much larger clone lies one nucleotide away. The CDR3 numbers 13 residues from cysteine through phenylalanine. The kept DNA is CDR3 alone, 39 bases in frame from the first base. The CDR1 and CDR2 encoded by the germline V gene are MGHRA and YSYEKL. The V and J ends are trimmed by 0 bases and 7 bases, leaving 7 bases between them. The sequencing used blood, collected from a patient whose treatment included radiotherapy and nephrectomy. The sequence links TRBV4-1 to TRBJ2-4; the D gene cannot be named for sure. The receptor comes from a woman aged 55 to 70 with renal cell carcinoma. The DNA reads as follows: TGCGCCAGCAGCCAAGATTTGGCGAACATTCAGTACTTC. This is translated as CASSQDLANIQYF.